These 3 T cell receptor beta chains were all obtained from the same sample, sequenced in a study of blood T cell repertoires in COVID-19. Produced via immunoSEQ multiplex PCR; TCRdb's table is partial and in-frame only. The sample lists approximately 140,000 clones, about 83% occurring once. Sequenced input: peripheral blood. Receptors originate from a man aged 25-45 years with COVID-19, enrolled during active disease.

The V call is TRBV7-6, the J call TRBJ2-7, with 7 bases lining up with TRBD2. The CDR3 has 14 amino acids. The germline V gene encodes CDR1 SGHVS and CDR2 FNYEAQ. J gave up 1 base and V 1 base, and 1 base lay outside the gene matches. The CDR3 region is CASSLGDYSYEQYF. In DNA form, the CDR3 reads TGTGCCAGCAGCTTAGGGGACTATTCCTACGAGCAGTACTTC. Drawing the rest from reference TRBV7-6 and TRBJ2-7, the complete variable domain is GAGVSQSPRYKVTKRGQDVALRCDPISGHVSLYWYRQALGQGPEFLTYFNYEAQQDKSGLPNDRFSAERPEGSISTLTIQRTEQRDSAMYRCASSLGDYSYEQYFGPGTRLTVT.

The genes are TRBV6-5 and TRBJ2-1, with 9 nucleotides matching TRBD2. Per germline, CDR1 MNHEY and CDR2 SVGAGI. The CDR3 length is 15 residues. V was clipped by 3 bases and J by 9 bases; unmatched bases: 9. CDR3: CASSYMAGGLGEQFF. CDR3 coding DNA: TGTGCCAGCAGTTATATGGCGGGAGGGCTGGGTGAGCAGTTCTTC.

The chain links TRBV2 to TRBJ2-7; D unclear. Germline CDR1 SNHLY, CDR2 FYNNEI. This CDR3 has 13 residues. V was shortened by 8 bases and J by 2 bases, with 13 bases between the two germline ends. Here the CDR3 DNA reads TGTGCCAGCTCTCAGACGGAGACCTACGAGCAGTACTTC. Protein sequence: CASSQTETYEQYF.